The clone carrying this TCR beta chain was found a few times. Antigen specificity is unknown. Germline V lookup: CDR1 MNHNS, CDR2 SASEGT. This CDR3 contains 14 residues. V dropped 7 bases and J dropped 4 bases, with 14 bases sitting between them. The method was immunoSEQ multiplex PCR; TCRdb's version includes in-frame clones alone and lacks a portion of them. This sample has some 47,000 clones, with roughly 84% found just once. This record comes from a study of T cells after posttransplantation cyclophosphamide. Findings and caveats of the study: Later post-transplant blood repertoires were often dominated by donor CD8+ memory clones. Blood and skin or GI T cell repertoires showed limited TRB overlap.

The clonotype comes from a man aged 25-45 years with a blood cancer, CMV-positive, and with a related stem cell donor. Sequencing was done on a sample of PBMCs. The chain carries TRBV6-1 and TRBJ1-3; D unresolved. The DNA of the CDR3 is TGTGCCAGCAATCAACGGGTAGCGGGAAACACCATATATTTT. This encodes CASNQRVAGNTIYF.